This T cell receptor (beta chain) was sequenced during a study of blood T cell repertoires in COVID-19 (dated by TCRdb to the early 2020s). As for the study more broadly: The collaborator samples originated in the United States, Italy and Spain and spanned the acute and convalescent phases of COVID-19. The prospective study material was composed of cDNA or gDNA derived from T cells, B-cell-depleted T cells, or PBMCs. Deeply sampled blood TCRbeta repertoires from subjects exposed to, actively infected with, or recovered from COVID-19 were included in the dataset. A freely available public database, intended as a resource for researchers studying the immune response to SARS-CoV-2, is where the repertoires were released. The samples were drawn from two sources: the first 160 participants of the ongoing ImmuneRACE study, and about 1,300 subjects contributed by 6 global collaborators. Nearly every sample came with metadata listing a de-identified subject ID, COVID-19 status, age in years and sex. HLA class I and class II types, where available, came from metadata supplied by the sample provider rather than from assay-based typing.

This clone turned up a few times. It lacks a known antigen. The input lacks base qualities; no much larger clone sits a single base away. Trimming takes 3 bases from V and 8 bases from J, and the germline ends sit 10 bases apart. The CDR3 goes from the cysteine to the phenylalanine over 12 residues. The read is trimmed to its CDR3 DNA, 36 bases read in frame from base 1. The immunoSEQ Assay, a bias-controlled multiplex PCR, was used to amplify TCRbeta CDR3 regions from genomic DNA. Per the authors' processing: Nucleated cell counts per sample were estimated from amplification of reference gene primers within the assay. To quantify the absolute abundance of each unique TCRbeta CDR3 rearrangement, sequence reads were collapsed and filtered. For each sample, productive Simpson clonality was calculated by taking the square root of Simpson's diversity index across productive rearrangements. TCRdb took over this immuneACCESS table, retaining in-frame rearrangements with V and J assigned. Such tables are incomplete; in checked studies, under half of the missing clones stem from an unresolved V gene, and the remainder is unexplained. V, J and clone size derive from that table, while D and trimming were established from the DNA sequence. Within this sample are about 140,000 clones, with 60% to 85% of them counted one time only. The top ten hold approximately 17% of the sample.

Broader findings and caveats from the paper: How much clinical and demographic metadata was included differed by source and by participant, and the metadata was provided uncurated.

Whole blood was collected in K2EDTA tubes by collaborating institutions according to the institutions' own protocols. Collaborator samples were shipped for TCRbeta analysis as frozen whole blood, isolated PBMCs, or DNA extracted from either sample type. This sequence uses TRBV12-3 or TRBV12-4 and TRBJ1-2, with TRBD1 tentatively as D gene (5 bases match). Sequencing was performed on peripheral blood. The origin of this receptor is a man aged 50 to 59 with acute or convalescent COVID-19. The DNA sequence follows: TGTGCCAGCAGTTTTTCAAAGGGGGGCTACACCTTC. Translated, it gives CASSFSKGGYTF.